This T cell receptor beta chain was retrieved from a study of blood T cell repertoires in COVID-19. Study background: From T cells, B-cell-depleted T cells, or PBMCs came the material, which was cDNA or gDNA.

Data came from immunoSEQ multiplex PCR; TCRdb stores just in-frame clones and leaves some out. This table has 30,000 to 45,000 clones, 90% appearing once. The CDR3 extends over 15 amino acids. V lost 5 bases and J lost 4; bases outside the gene matches: 7. The V gene's germline CDR1 is SGHTA and CDR2 FQGTGA. This sequence originates from a human donor in a cohort sampled during active COVID-19. Input material: peripheral blood. V and J are TRBV7-3 and TRBJ2-3, with 9 bases that match TRBD2. The CDR3 sequence: CASSPSGTSSDTQYF. CDR3 sequence (DNA): TGTGCCAGCAGCCCATCCGGGACTAGCTCAGATACGCAGTATTTT.